The 13 T cell receptor beta chains presented below share a single source sample, sequenced in a study of metastatic and nonmetastatic thyroid tumors. TCRdb reprocessed the PCR reads via MiXCR. The sample holds over 25,000 clones, around a sixth seen once. Not a single patient had been given any form of treatment at any point before undergoing thyroid surgery. Material: blood. These receptors were obtained from a female donor with papillary thyroid cancer or a benign thyroid nodule (not recorded which). Some clones in this sample may be carry-over from other donors' samples.

Remarks on this clone: This CDR3 fails to terminate in the conserved phenylalanine or tryptophan, so it likely reflects a read error. The rearrangement uses TRBV28 and TRBJ2-7; TRBD2 matches at 15 bases. The length of the CDR3 is 20 residues. V was pared by 4 bases and J by 2 bases, with 15 bases of the junction left unmatched. Per the germline V gene, CDR1 is MDHEN and CDR2 is SYDVKM. The DNA for the CDR3 is TGTGCCAGCAGTTATCTAACCCCCGGGACTAGCGGGAGGCATCCCTACGAGCAGTACCTC. It encodes CASSYLTPGTSGRHPYEQYL.

This clone was seen at least ten times. The rearrangement links TRBV20-1 to TRBJ2-3; D uncertain. CDR1 is DFQATT, CDR2 SNEGSKA, per germline (reference sequence). This CDR3 contains 14 residues. V lost 3 bases and J lost 7, with 17 bases in between. CDR3 amino acids: CSARASLRYHTQYF. The CDR3 coding sequence is TGCAGTGCTAGGGCGTCACTTCGCTATCATACGCAGTATTTT.

This clone was observed at least ten times. The chain couples TRBV27 to TRBJ2-2; D is uncertain. CDR1 is MNHEY, CDR2 SMNVEV, per germline (reference sequence). V lost 2 bases and J lost 2, with 6 bases in between. The CDR3 consists of 14 residues. CDR3 nucleotide sequence: TGTGCCAGCAGTTTAATGGATAACACCGGGGAGCTGTTTTTT. It translates to CASSLMDNTGELFF.

This clone was recorded at least ten times. Other DNA variants within this sample encode the same CDR3. The rearrangement links TRBV11-2 to TRBJ2-5, with 7 bases aligning to TRBD2. Per the germline V gene, CDR1 is SGHAT and CDR2 is FQNNGV. Trimming removed 6 bases from V and 5 bases from J; junction bases left unmatched: 9. CDR3 length: 14 amino acids. The CDR3 DNA is TGTGCCAGCAGTCTATGGGAGGGGAGGGAGACCCAGTACTTC. Its translation: CASSLWEGRETQYF.

This sequence joins TRBV6-1 and TRBJ1-5, with TRBD1 matching over 9 bases. V trimming: 7 bases; J trimming: 0 bases; junction bases outside the gene matches: 7. Per the germline V gene, CDR1 is MNHNS and CDR2 is SASEGT. This CDR3 comprises 16 residues. CDR3 protein: CASTAGQGLSNQPQHF. The CDR3 DNA sequence: TGTGCCAGCACTGCGGGACAGGGCCTTAGCAATCAGCCCCAGCATTTT.

The chain carries TRBV11-2 and TRBJ2-3; maybe TRBD2 (5 bases). Per germline, CDR1 SGHAT and CDR2 FQNNGV. V was pared by 0 bases and J by 2 bases, with 12 bases between. The CDR3 totals 16 residues. The CDR3 nucleotides read TGTGCCAGCAGCTTAGACCCCCTAGCTTACACAGATACGCAGTATTTT. This codes for CASSLDPLAYTDTQYF.

This sequence joins TRBV6-2 or TRBV6-3 and TRBJ1-6; TRBD1 agrees at 7 bases. Per germline, CDR1 MNHEY and CDR2 SVGEGT. V shed 5 bases and J 8 bases; nucleotides not matched to a gene: 18. CDR3 length equals 18 residues. The CDR3 coding sequence is TGTGCCAGCAGTCCCCAACCGAACCGACAGGGCTGGGATTCACCCCTCCACTTT. As protein: CASSPQPNRQGWDSPLHF.

This clone was counted many times. The chain carries TRBV20-1 and TRBJ2-1; the match to TRBD2 covers 11 bases. There are 19 residues in the CDR3. V was pared by 2 bases and J by 0 bases, with 12 bases of the junction left unmatched. CDR1 and CDR2 from the germline V gene are DFQATT and SNEGSKA (reference sequence). This CDR3 is CSARLSATSGTPSYNEQFF. The CDR3 coding sequence is TGCAGTGCTAGACTTTCCGCGACTAGCGGGACTCCCTCCTACAATGAGCAGTTCTTC.

The V and J genes are TRBV5-1 and TRBJ2-7; D not certain. Trimming removed 2 bases from V and 0 bases from J, with 12 bases in between. The CDR3 totals 15 residues. Germline V lookup: CDR1 SGHRS, CDR2 YFSETQ. The CDR3 nucleotides are TGCGCCAGCAGCTTCGGGCAGTGGAGCTCCTACGAGCAGTACTTC. Protein: CASSFGQWSSYEQYF.

This clone was seen many times. V usage is TRBV5-1 and J usage is TRBJ1-4; 7 nucleotides agree with TRBD1. This CDR3 region has 16 residues. J was trimmed by 8 bases and V by 0 bases; bases with no gene match: 10. Germline CDR1 reads SGHRS; CDR2 reads YFSETQ. The CDR3 reads CASSLGSVTGVEKLFF. The CDR3 bases are TGCGCCAGCAGCTTGGGTTCCGTAACAGGGGTCGAAAAACTGTTTTTT.

This rearrangement joins TRBV6-1 to TRBJ2-7; D gene unclear. Germline V CDR1 and CDR2: MNHNS, SASEGT. V was cut by 5 bases and J by 3 bases, with 14 bases left in between. This CDR3 contains 14 residues. In nucleotides, the CDR3 is TGTGCCAGCAGTATGGTACCGTCGCTCTACGAGCAGTACTTC. Protein sequence: CASSMVPSLYEQYF.

This clone was found many times. The V call is TRBV3-1, the J call TRBJ2-2; the D gene is possibly TRBD1 (5 bases). V was clipped by 2 bases and J by 1 base, with 17 bases between them. Germline loops: CDR1 LGHDT, CDR2 YNNKEL (reference sequence). This CDR3 is built from 18 residues. CDR3 protein: CASSQHHRTRLNTGELFF. CDR3 DNA: TGTGCCAGCAGCCAACATCACCGGACAAGACTGAACACCGGGGAGCTGTTTTTT. The complete variable domain, with remaining parts taken from reference TRBV3-1 and TRBJ2-2, reads DTAVSQTPKYLVTQMGNDKSIKCEQNLGHDTMYWYKQDSKKFLKIMFSYNNKELIINETVPNRFSPKSPDKAHLNLHINSLELGDSAVYFCASSQHHRTRLNTGELFFGEGSRLTVL.

This clone occurred many times. The chain carries TRBV5-1 and TRBJ2-3; D tentatively fits TRBD1 or TRBD2 (5 bases each). V gave up 3 bases and J gave up 2 bases, with 10 bases separating them. CDR1 and CDR2 (germline): SGHRS, YFSETQ. There are 14 residues in the CDR3. The CDR3 spells CASSSGTLTDTQYF. CDR3 nucleotide sequence: TGCGCCAGCAGCTCCGGGACCCTCACAGATACGCAGTATTTT.